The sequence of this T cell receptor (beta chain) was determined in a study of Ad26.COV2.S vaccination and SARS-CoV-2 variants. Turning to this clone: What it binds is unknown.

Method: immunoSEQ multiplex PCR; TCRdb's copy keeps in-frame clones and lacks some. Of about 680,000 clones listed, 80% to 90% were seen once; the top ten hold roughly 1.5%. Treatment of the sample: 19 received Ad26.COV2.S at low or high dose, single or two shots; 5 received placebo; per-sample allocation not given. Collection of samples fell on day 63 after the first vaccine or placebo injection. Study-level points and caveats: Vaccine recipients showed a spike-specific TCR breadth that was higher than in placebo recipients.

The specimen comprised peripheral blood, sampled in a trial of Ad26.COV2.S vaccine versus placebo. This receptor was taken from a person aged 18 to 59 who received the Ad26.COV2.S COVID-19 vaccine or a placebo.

This chain's CDR3 is CASSLVGGVGNQPQHF. The CDR3 DNA is TGTGCCAGCAGCTTGGTTGGGGGCGTGGGCAATCAGCCCCAGCATTTT. The genes are TRBV5-8 and TRBJ1-5; tentatively, D is TRBD1 (6 bases). V dropped 0 bases and J dropped 2 bases, with 12 bases sitting between them. CDR1 is SGHTS, CDR2 YDEGEE, per germline. The CDR3 is 16 amino acids.